One sample yielded the 8 T cell receptor beta chains listed below, sequenced in a study of blood T cell repertoires in COVID-19. The data were produced by immunoSEQ multiplex PCR, yet TCRdb's version contains in-frame clones alone and is incomplete. Among around 180,000 clones, 74% were seen once, and the ten largest hold about 3%. Sequencing input: peripheral blood. Every receptor here comes from a woman aged 80 or older with acute or convalescent COVID-19.

The chain has TRBV10-1 and TRBJ2-1; 8 bases map to TRBD1. The CDR3 is made up of 17 amino acids. Looked up from germline, CDR1 is WNHNN and CDR2 is SYGVQD (reference sequence). J was trimmed by 4 bases and V by 4 bases; bases with no gene match: 12. In nucleotides, the CDR3 is TGCGCCAGCAGTGGTACATCAGGGGGCGGCGATTACAATGAGCAGTTCTTC. It encodes CASSGTSGGGDYNEQFF.

The V call is TRBV10-3, the J call TRBJ1-4; the D is unclear. Germline CDR1 and CDR2: ENHRY and SYGVKD. V was pared by 6 bases and J by 5 bases, with 16 bases between. The CDR3 is 15 residues long. CDR3 bases: TGTGCCATCAGCCTTCAGGTGGGCGAAAATGAAAAACTGTTTTTT. Amino acid sequence: CAISLQVGENEKLFF.

This chain connects TRBV7-2 to TRBJ2-3, with 7 bases aligning to TRBD2. This CDR3 has 14 residues. V lost 3 bases and J lost 4; bases outside the gene matches: 4. Germline-derived CDR1 and CDR2 are SGHTA and FQGNSA. The CDR3 loop is CASSFAGVADTQYF. CDR3 DNA sequence: TGTGCCAGCAGCTTTGCGGGAGTCGCAGATACGCAGTATTTT.

The chain employs TRBV20-1 and TRBJ2-7; maybe TRBD1 (6 bases). This CDR3 contains 11 residues. V was cut by 7 bases and J by 6 bases, with 13 bases left in between. From germline, CDR1 is DFQATT and CDR2 SNEGSKA (reference sequence). This CDR3 is CSVDRSTEQYF. The CDR3 DNA follows: TGCAGTGTTGACAGGTCAACCGAGCAGTACTTC.

The chain recombines TRBV3-1 (or the pseudogene TRBV3-2) with TRBJ2-7; 9 bases agree with TRBD2. The J segment lost 3 bases and the V segment lost 6 bases, leaving 6 bases of the junction unmatched. This CDR3 region has 14 residues. The germline V gene encodes CDR1 LGHDT and CDR2 YNNKEL (reference sequence). The CDR3 nucleotides read TGTGCCAGCAGACCTAGCGGGAACCTCTACGAGCAGTACTTC. Protein: CASRPSGNLYEQYF.

The chain joins TRBV19 to TRBJ2-3; 10 nucleotides match TRBD1. CDR1 and CDR2 (germline): LNHDA, SQIVND (reference sequence). CDR3 length equals 15 residues. V lost 3 bases to trimming and J lost 3 bases; unmatched junction nucleotides: 3. In DNA form, the CDR3 reads TGTGCCAGTAGTATTGGGACAGGGGTTACAGATACGCAGTATTTT. It is translated as CASSIGTGVTDTQYF. Using reference TRBV19 and TRBJ2-3 for the parts outside the CDR3, the full variable domain is DGGITQSPKYLFRKEGQNVTLSCEQNLNHDAMYWYRQDPGQGLRLIYYSQIVNDFQKGDIAEGYSVSREKKESFPLTVTSAQKNPTAFYLCASSIGTGVTDTQYFGPGTRLTVL.

Only a few counts were recorded for this clone. J is TRBJ2-1 and V is TRBV19, with TRBD2 identical over 15 bases. This CDR3 contains 15 residues. CDR1 and CDR2 (germline): LNHDA, SQIVND (reference sequence). The trim removed 3 bases at V and 9 bases at J, leaving 3 bases unmatched. The CDR3 region is CASSMGLAGGSEQFF. DNA of the CDR3: TGTGCCAGTAGTATGGGACTAGCGGGAGGTAGTGAGCAGTTCTTC.

The chain recombines TRBV21-1 with TRBJ2-2; whether TRBD2, the table's D call, matches the DNA was not checked. TRBV21-1 is a pseudogene. The CDR3 sequence is 17 residues long. The CDR3 sequence: CASSKDRAGVYTGELFF. The CDR3 region has the DNA TGTGCCAGCAGCAAAGATCGGGCGGGAGTTTACACCGGGGAGCTGTTTTTT.